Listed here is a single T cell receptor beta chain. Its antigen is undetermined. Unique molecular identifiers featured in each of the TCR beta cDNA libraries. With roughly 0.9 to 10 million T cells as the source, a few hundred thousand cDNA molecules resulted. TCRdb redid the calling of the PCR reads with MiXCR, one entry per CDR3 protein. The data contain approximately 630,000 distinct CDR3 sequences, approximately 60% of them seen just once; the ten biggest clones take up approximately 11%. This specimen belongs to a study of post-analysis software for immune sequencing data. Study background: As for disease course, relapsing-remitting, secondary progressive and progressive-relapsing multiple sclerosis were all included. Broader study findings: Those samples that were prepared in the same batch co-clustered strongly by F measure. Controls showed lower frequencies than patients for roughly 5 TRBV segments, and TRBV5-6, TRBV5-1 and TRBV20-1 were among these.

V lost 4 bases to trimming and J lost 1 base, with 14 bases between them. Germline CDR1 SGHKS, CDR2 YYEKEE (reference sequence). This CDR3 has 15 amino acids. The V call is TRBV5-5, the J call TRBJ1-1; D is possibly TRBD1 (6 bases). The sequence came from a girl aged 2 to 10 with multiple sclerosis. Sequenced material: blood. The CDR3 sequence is CASSRFGTPNTEAFF. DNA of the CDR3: TGTGCCAGCAGCCGATTCGGGACACCGAACACTGAAGCTTTCTTT.